This T cell receptor (beta chain) emerged from a study of cytomegalovirus exposure and HLA in healthy donors. Points from the study as a whole: A reported reduction in N-insertions relative to the 666-donor mean was seen in an Asian-associated ancestry cluster in a later analysis. Per a later analysis, 15,000 to 20,000 TCR beta sequences showed association with HLA alleles at 0.05 false discovery rate.

Primers for the PCR totalled 60 Vbeta and 13 Jbeta. Profiled with immunoSEQ multiplex PCR; TCRdb holds only in-frame clones, not every one. This table holds more than 95,000 clones, over 60% found once. CDR3 length: 15 amino acids. The J segment lost 2 bases and the V segment lost 3 bases, leaving 5 bases of the junction unmatched. CDR1 SGHAT and CDR2 FQNNGV come from the germline V gene. This clone came up once. The antigen is unknown. The sequencing sample was made of PBMCs. The TCR comes from a woman aged 40 to 55 in good health and CMV-seronegative. The V gene is TRBV11-2, the J gene TRBJ2-3, with TRBD1 matching 7 bases. DNA for the CDR3: TGTGCCAGCAGCTTCATGGGACAGACCACAGATACGCAGTATTTT. Translated: CASSFMGQTTDTQYF.